This TCR beta chain was retrieved from a study of cytomegalovirus exposure and HLA in healthy donors. PCR involved 60 Vbeta and 13 Jbeta primers. Sequenced by immunoSEQ multiplex PCR; TCRdb stores in-frame clones only, minus some. The sample yields under 200,000 clones, 82% seen once. Material for sequencing was PBMCs. The sequence came from a girl aged 10 to 17 in good health and CMV-seropositive.

The DNA of the CDR3 is TGTGCCAGCAGCCGAGGACAAGGAGTAGGTCAGCCCCAGCATTTT. This translates into CASSRGQGVGQPQHF. The chain joins TRBV9 to TRBJ1-5; a possible D gene is TRBD1 (5 bases). The length of the CDR3 is 15 residues. Germline loops: CDR1 SGDLS, CDR2 YYNGEE. The V and J ends lost 4 bases and 6 bases respectively, with 17 bases between them.